Listed below are T cell receptor beta chains from one sample, sequenced in a study of control samples from healthy donors and cancer patients. Clones were sequenced by immunoSEQ multiplex PCR, and TCRdb holds only the in-frame ones, with some missing. This sample carries 190,000 or so clones, roughly 93% of them seen once, and the ten largest clones take over 1.1%. Sequenced: blood. The receptor source for this set is a man younger than 35 in good health. CDR3s include the opening cysteine and the closing phenylalanine or tryptophan. A D gene is named only where the DNA matches it firmly.

>TRBD2|TRBJ2-7|TRBV7-2
TGTGCCAGCAGCTTAGGGACCTCGGGGGGCTACGAGCAGTACTTC
CASSLGTSGGYEQYF
>-|TRBJ2-1|TRBV19
TGTGCCAGTAGTATGGTCGGGGGAGATGAGCAGTTCTTC
CASSMVGGDEQFF
>-|TRBJ1-2|TRBV24-1
TGTGCCACCAGTGATCACACGGCCTATGGCTACACCTTC
CATSDHTAYGYTF
>-|TRBJ1-1|TRBV3-1/TRBV3-2
TGTGCCAGCAGCCAAGAGGGGAGGGAGGAAGCTTTCTTT
CASSQEGREEAFF
>-|TRBJ1-2|TRBV6-5
TGTGCCAGCAGCCTTTTCCAGGGTCGCGGCTACACCTTC
CASSLFQGRGYTF
>-|TRBJ1-1|TRBV28
TGTGCCAGCAGCCCTATAGTCCCTTTTTCGGACACTGAAGCTTTCTTT
CASSPIVPFSDTEAFF
>-|TRBJ1-1|TRBV19
TGTGCCAGTAGTCCGAATCGTGGGAACACTGAAGCTTTCTTT
CASSPNRGNTEAFF
>-|TRBJ1-3|TRBV23-1
TGCGCCAGCACGGTATCAGTGCGAAGTGGTGGAAACACCATATATTTT
CASTVSVRSGGNTIYF
>-|TRBJ1-2|TRBV21-1
TGTGCCAGCTGGTTTAGAGGGGGACAGTCTAACTATGGCTACACCTTC
CASWFRGGQSNYGYTF
>-|TRBJ2-6|TRBV18
TGTGCCAGCTCACCAGGAGGGGGCTCTGGGGCCAACGTCCTGACTTTC
CASSPGGGSGANVLTF
>-|TRBJ2-7|TRBV5-1
TGCGCCAGCAGCTCAGGGGATAGCTACGAGCAGTACTTC
CASSSGDSYEQYF
>-|TRBJ2-2|TRBV7-3
TGTGCCAGCAGCCGGGACGTGGGGGAGCTGTTTTTT
CASSRDVGELFF
>TRBD1|TRBJ2-5|TRBV5-4
TGTGCCAGCAGGGACGGGACAGGCGAGACCCAGTACTTC
CASRDGTGETQYF
>TRBD2|TRBJ2-2|TRBV2
TGTGCCAGCTATCCGGGACTAGCGGGAGGCGGGGAGCTGTTTTTT
CASYPGLAGGGELFF
>-|TRBJ2-4|TRBV28
TGTGCCAGCAAGAGGGAGGCCAAAAACATTCAGTACTTC
CASKREAKNIQYF